This is a list of T cell receptor beta chains from one sample in a study of CD8+ T cells in alopecia areata. The repertoire was sequenced with immunoSEQ multiplex PCR; TCRdb's copy has only in-frame clones and lacks some. Here the sample spans 180,000 or so clones, roughly 60% being singletons. The sample consisted of CD4+ T cells sorted from blood, taken at week 0. The receptors come from a human donor with alopecia areata. The CDR3 runs from the conserved cysteine through the conserved F or W. D genes are given only for firm matches. Part of the rows lack a size; the others show once, few, many or a class for expanded clones.

V gene: TRBV7-3
J gene: TRBJ2-3
CDR3 length: 15
D gene: TRBD2
clone size: .
CDR3 DNA: TGTGCCAGCAGCTTAGAGCGGGGGGGCACAGATACGCAGTATTTT
CDR3 protein: CASSLERGGTDTQYF

V gene: TRBV7-8
J gene: TRBJ2-5
CDR3 length: 15
D gene: .
clone size: .
CDR3 DNA: TGTGCCAGCAGCTTATATGCGGGGCTCCAAGAGACCCAGTACTTC
CDR3 protein: CASSLYAGLQETQYF

V gene: TRBV28
J gene: TRBJ1-5
CDR3 length: 14
D gene: TRBD1
clone size: .
CDR3 DNA: TGTGCCACCTACGCACAGGGGGCGAGGCAGCCCCAGCATTTT
CDR3 protein: CATYAQGARQPQHF

V gene: TRBV7-9
J gene: TRBJ2-1
CDR3 length: 15
D gene: .
clone size: few
CDR3 DNA: TGTGCCAGCAGCTCCCCGGGTGGGCAAGCTAAGGAGCAGTTCTTC
CDR3 protein: CASSSPGGQAKEQFF

V gene: TRBV30
J gene: TRBJ1-1
CDR3 length: 15
D gene: .
clone size: .
CDR3 DNA: TGTGCCTGGAGTCACCCGGGGACGAGGAACACTGAAGCTTTCTTT
CDR3 protein: CAWSHPGTRNTEAFF

V gene: TRBV20-1
J gene: TRBJ2-7
CDR3 length: 11
D gene: .
clone size: .
CDR3 DNA: TGCAGTGCTAGACTTTCCTACGAGCAGTACTTC
CDR3 protein: CSARLSYEQYF

V gene: TRBV7-9
J gene: TRBJ2-1
CDR3 length: 16
D gene: TRBD2
clone size: few
CDR3 DNA: TGTGCCAGCAGCTTACTTGGCGGGGGACCCGCCAATGAGCAGTTCTTC
CDR3 protein: CASSLLGGGPANEQFF

V gene: TRBV7-3
J gene: TRBJ2-6
CDR3 length: 15
D gene: .
clone size: .
CDR3 DNA: TGTGCCAGCAGCCAGGGCCTCTCTGGGGCCAACGTCCTGACTTTC
CDR3 protein: CASSQGLSGANVLTF

V gene: TRBV29-1
J gene: TRBJ1-2
CDR3 length: 11
D gene: TRBD1
clone size: .
CDR3 DNA: TGCAGCGCTAGGACAGGGGATGGCTACACCTTC
CDR3 protein: CSARTGDGYTF

V gene: TRBV28
J gene: TRBJ1-5
CDR3 length: 16
D gene: .
clone size: .
CDR3 DNA: TGTGCCAGCAGTGGGGCAACCCCACAGGGAAGTCAGCCCCAGCATTTT
CDR3 protein: CASSGATPQGSQPQHF

V gene: TRBV29-1
J gene: TRBJ2-7
CDR3 length: 13
D gene: .
clone size: once
CDR3 DNA: TGCAGCGTTAGACAGGCGAGCTCCTACGAGCAGTACTTC
CDR3 protein: CSVRQASSYEQYF

V gene: TRBV30
J gene: TRBJ1-2
CDR3 length: 12
D gene: .
clone size: .
CDR3 DNA: TGTGCCTGGAGTGTACGTCCCTATGGCTACACCTTC
CDR3 protein: CAWSVRPYGYTF

V gene: TRBV9
J gene: TRBJ2-1
CDR3 length: 16
D gene: .
clone size: .
CDR3 DNA: TGTGCCAGCAGCGGTGGAGCGTTGGGGCAACGGAGTGAGCAGTTCTTC
CDR3 protein: CASSGGALGQRSEQFF

V gene: TRBV29-1
J gene: TRBJ2-3
CDR3 length: 15
D gene: TRBD2
clone size: few
CDR3 DNA: TGCAGCGTTCGCGACCGGGACTACAGCACAGATACGCAGTATTTT
CDR3 protein: CSVRDRDYSTDTQYF

V gene: TRBV5-6
J gene: TRBJ2-1
CDR3 length: 16
D gene: .
clone size: .
CDR3 DNA: TGTGCCAGCAGCTTGAGGGTCCTAAGCTCCTACAATGAGCAGTTCTTC
CDR3 protein: CASSLRVLSSYNEQFF

V gene: TRBV6-5
J gene: TRBJ1-6
CDR3 length: 15
D gene: TRBD1
clone size: .
CDR3 DNA: TGTGCCAGCAGTCGTTTGGGACAGGGGATTGGGACCCTCCACTTT
CDR3 protein: CASSRLGQGIGTLHF

V gene: TRBV27
J gene: TRBJ2-7
CDR3 length: 14
D gene: TRBD1
clone size: .
CDR3 DNA: TGTGCCAGCAGTGTGGGACAGGGGGCCTACGAGCAGTACTTC
CDR3 protein: CASSVGQGAYEQYF

V gene: TRBV25-1
J gene: TRBJ1-2
CDR3 length: 14
D gene: TRBD1
clone size: .
CDR3 DNA: TGTGCCAGCAGTGAACGTAGGACAGGGCAAGGCTACACCTTC
CDR3 protein: CASSERRTGQGYTF

V gene: TRBV30
J gene: TRBJ1-1
CDR3 length: 14
D gene: .
clone size: once
CDR3 DNA: TGTGCCTGGGGCATGACAGCAAAGAACACTGAAGCTTTCTTT
CDR3 protein: CAWGMTAKNTEAFF

V gene: TRBV6-5
J gene: TRBJ2-5
CDR3 length: 14
D gene: .
clone size: .
CDR3 DNA: TGTGCCAGCAGTTATAGCGTAAGGCAAGAGACCCAGTACTTC
CDR3 protein: CASSYSVRQETQYF

V gene: TRBV30
J gene: TRBJ2-5
CDR3 length: 12
D gene: .
clone size: .
CDR3 DNA: TGTGCCTGCGAGACAGGTCAAGAGACCCAGTACTTC
CDR3 protein: CACETGQETQYF

V gene: TRBV14
J gene: TRBJ1-2
CDR3 length: 12
D gene: .
clone size: few
CDR3 DNA: TGTGCCAGCAGCCAAGTGGCGGGAGGCTACACCTTC
CDR3 protein: CASSQVAGGYTF

V gene: TRBV5-4
J gene: TRBJ2-7
CDR3 length: 14
D gene: TRBD1
clone size: .
CDR3 DNA: TGTGCCAGCTCCAGGACAGGGGGGAACTACGAGCAGTACTTC
CDR3 protein: CASSRTGGNYEQYF

V gene: TRBV29-1
J gene: TRBJ1-5
CDR3 length: 14
D gene: TRBD1
clone size: once
CDR3 DNA: TGCAGCGTTGTAGGGACAGACAATAATCAGCCCCAGCATTTT
CDR3 protein: CSVVGTDNNQPQHF

V gene: TRBV7-2
J gene: TRBJ1-4
CDR3 length: 15
D gene: .
clone size: .
CDR3 DNA: TGTGCCAGCAGCTTAGAAGGGCAGGTTAATGAAAAACTGTTTTTT
CDR3 protein: CASSLEGQVNEKLFF

V gene: TRBV2
J gene: TRBJ1-2
CDR3 length: 10
D gene: .
clone size: .
CDR3 DNA: TGTGCCAGCAGTTTCCGTGGCTACACCTTC
CDR3 protein: CASSFRGYTF

V gene: TRBV30
J gene: TRBJ1-2
CDR3 length: 12
D gene: .
clone size: .
CDR3 DNA: TGTGCCTGGAGTGACACTAACTATGGCTACACCTTC
CDR3 protein: CAWSDTNYGYTF

V gene: TRBV5-1
J gene: TRBJ1-2
CDR3 length: 13
D gene: TRBD1
clone size: .
CDR3 DNA: TGCGCCAGCAGCTTGAGGACAGGCCATGGCTACACCTTC
CDR3 protein: CASSLRTGHGYTF

V gene: TRBV29-1
J gene: TRBJ2-5
CDR3 length: 14
D gene: TRBD2
clone size: .
CDR3 DNA: TGCAGCGTACACGGACTAGCGGGGCAAGAGACCCAGTACTTC
CDR3 protein: CSVHGLAGQETQYF

V gene: TRBV29-1
J gene: TRBJ2-3
CDR3 length: 12
D gene: .
clone size: few
CDR3 DNA: TGCAGCGTTGATCAAGGGGCAGATACGCAGTATTTT
CDR3 protein: CSVDQGADTQYF

V gene: TRBV9
J gene: TRBJ1-5
CDR3 length: 13
D gene: .
clone size: few
CDR3 DNA: TGTGCCAGCAAAATCACCAGCCATCAGCCCCAGCATTTT
CDR3 protein: CASKITSHQPQHF

V gene: TRBV27
J gene: TRBJ2-1
CDR3 length: 12
D gene: TRBD1
clone size: .
CDR3 DNA: TGTGCCAGCAGTTTTGACAGGGGGGAGCAGTTCTTC
CDR3 protein: CASSFDRGEQFF

V gene: TRBV6-1
J gene: TRBJ1-2
CDR3 length: 15
D gene: TRBD1
clone size: .
CDR3 DNA: TGTGCCAGCAGTGAGAGACAGGGGGCGAGTTATGGCTACACCTTC
CDR3 protein: CASSERQGASYGYTF

V gene: TRBV29-1
J gene: TRBJ2-5
CDR3 length: 14
D gene: TRBD2
clone size: .
CDR3 DNA: TGCAGCGTTGAAGGGCGGGGGATACAAGAGACCCAGTACTTC
CDR3 protein: CSVEGRGIQETQYF

V gene: TRBV5-4
J gene: TRBJ2-1
CDR3 length: 18
D gene: TRBD2
clone size: .
CDR3 DNA: TGTGCCAGCAGCTTGCTGCTAGCGGGGGGCCGCTCCTACAATGAGCAGTTCTTC
CDR3 protein: CASSLLLAGGRSYNEQFF

V gene: TRBV5-1
J gene: TRBJ2-3
CDR3 length: 14
D gene: TRBD1
clone size: .
CDR3 DNA: TGCGCCAGCACATCCGGACAGGTGGAAAATACGCAGTATTTT
CDR3 protein: CASTSGQVENTQYF

V gene: TRBV19
J gene: TRBJ1-1
CDR3 length: 14
D gene: TRBD1
clone size: .
CDR3 DNA: TGTGCCAGTAGAGGCAGGGGGCAGGACACTGAAGCTTTCTTT
CDR3 protein: CASRGRGQDTEAFF

V gene: TRBV19
J gene: TRBJ1-6
CDR3 length: 15
D gene: .
clone size: .
CDR3 DNA: TGTGCCAGTAGGGTGACGGAGAACAGTAATTCACCCCTCCACTTT
CDR3 protein: CASRVTENSNSPLHF

V gene: TRBV4-3
J gene: TRBJ2-3
CDR3 length: 14
D gene: .
clone size: .
CDR3 DNA: TGCGCCAGCAGCGTATCTAGGGGAACAGATACGCAGTATTTT
CDR3 protein: CASSVSRGTDTQYF

V gene: TRBV10-2
J gene: TRBJ2-1
CDR3 length: 11
D gene: .
clone size: .
CDR3 DNA: TGCGCCAGCAGTCCTAAGGATCAGCAGTTCTTC
CDR3 protein: CASSPKDQQFF

V gene: TRBV2
J gene: TRBJ2-7
CDR3 length: 13
D gene: .
clone size: few
CDR3 DNA: TGTGCCAGCAGCCCCCCAGGGTCTCGGGAGCAGTACTTC
CDR3 protein: CASSPPGSREQYF

V gene: TRBV30
J gene: TRBJ1-2
CDR3 length: 14
D gene: TRBD1
clone size: .
CDR3 DNA: TGTGCCTGGAGTTGGACAGGGGGCGGCTATGGCTACACCTTC
CDR3 protein: CAWSWTGGGYGYTF

V gene: TRBV10-3
J gene: TRBJ1-1
CDR3 length: 13
D gene: TRBD1
clone size: many
CDR3 DNA: TGTGCCACTCTACAGGGGAAGGGAACTGAAGCTTTCTTT
CDR3 protein: CATLQGKGTEAFF

V gene: TRBV6-1
J gene: TRBJ2-3
CDR3 length: 15
D gene: TRBD2
clone size: many
CDR3 DNA: TGTGCCAGCACTGGACTAGCGGGGGTGTTGGATACGCAGTATTTT
CDR3 protein: CASTGLAGVLDTQYF